The 21 T cell receptor beta chains presented below share a single source sample, sequenced in a study of CD8+ T cells in alopecia areata listed by TCRdb under 2018. The meaning of the sample's time point label: about 25 weeks on oral tofacitinib. The treatment or condition label for this specimen denotes: oral pan-JAK inhibitor, 5-10 mg twice daily. Library preparation employed the immunoSEQ multiplex PCR assay. For TCR sequencing, RNA was extracted from every sample and reverse transcribed into cDNA to serve as template. The immuneACCESS repertoire file appears here via TCRdb, limited to in-frame rearrangements. These files lack a portion of the clones; in checked studies, under half of the deficit traces to unresolved V genes, and the cause of the others is not known. The sample table holds 150,000 to 200,000 clones, of which roughly 60% were seen once. The ten biggest clones cover about 0.94% of the sample.

Sequencing was performed on CD4+ T cells sorted from blood, taken at week 24, from a patient treated with tofacitinib. These receptors originate from a human donor with alopecia areata.

The chain joins TRBV2 to TRBJ1-1, with a possible D match to TRBD1 (5 bases). The V end was cut by 6 bases, the J end by 1 base, with 15 bases between. Germline assignment: CDR1 SNHLY and CDR2 FYNNEI. The CDR3 extends over 15 amino acids. The CDR3 DNA reads TGTGCCAGCAGGGGGCAGGGTCGATGGAACACTGAAGCTTTCTTT. This sequence encodes CASRGQGRWNTEAFF.

The chain employs TRBV30 and TRBJ2-7, with 9 bases identical to TRBD1. The CDR3 spans 12 residues. The junction had 2 bases not matched to a gene; V was cut back by 3 bases and J by 5 bases. Looked up from germline, CDR1 is GTSNPN and CDR2 is SVGIG (reference sequence). The CDR3 spells CAWRDRGHEQYF. The CDR3 coding sequence is TGTGCCTGGAGGGACAGGGGCCACGAGCAGTACTTC.

The V and J genes are TRBV27 and TRBJ2-7, with D possibly TRBD2 on 5 matching bases. Trimming stripped 3 bases from V and 1 base from J, with 13 bases between. Germline V gene sequence: CDR1 MNHEY, CDR2 SMNVEV (reference sequence). The CDR3 contains 15 residues. As DNA, the CDR3 is TGTGCCAGCAGTTTTACTAGGGTGGGGTCCTACGAGCAGTACTTC. This codes for CASSFTRVGSYEQYF.

This clone was observed a handful of times. The chain combines TRBV29-1 with TRBJ1-2; D is perhaps TRBD1 (5 bases). The CDR3 spans 12 residues. Trimming removed 7 bases at V and 1 base at J, with 10 bases between. Looked up from germline, CDR1 is SQVTM and CDR2 is ANQGSEA. The CDR3 sequence is CSALTDNYGYTF. The CDR3 DNA sequence: TGCAGCGCATTGACAGATAACTATGGCTACACCTTC.

The rearrangement uses TRBV29-1 and TRBJ1-2; D remains unclear. Germline V gene data show CDR1 as SQVTM and CDR2 as ANQGSEA. This CDR3 comprises 12 residues. Trimming pared 4 bases from V and 2 bases from J, leaving 8 bases between. CDR3 amino acids: CSVVGRNYGYTF. Here the CDR3 DNA reads TGCAGCGTTGTGGGCAGGAACTATGGCTACACCTTC.

The chain uses TRBV6-5 and TRBJ2-6; no definite D call. The CDR3 loop spans 14 amino acids. Germline CDR1 MNHEY, CDR2 SVGAGI. V lost 6 bases to trimming and J lost 4 bases, with 10 bases between them. The CDR3 sequence: CASSSSQGANVLTF. The CDR3 nucleotides are TGTGCCAGCAGCTCCTCCCAAGGGGCCAACGTCCTGACTTTC.

This chain links TRBV6-5 with TRBJ1-2; no firm D call. V was trimmed by 5 bases and J by 8 bases, leaving 18 bases between them. The germline V gene encodes CDR1 MNHEY and CDR2 SVGAGI. This CDR3 has 14 amino acids. CDR3 bases: TGTGCCAGCAGTCTTATGGATCTCCGAGGGGGCTACACCTTC. Its protein product is CASSLMDLRGGYTF.

The chain carries TRBV29-1 and TRBJ1-2; D ambiguous. Germline CDR1 reads SQVTM; CDR2 reads ANQGSEA. Trimming shortened V by 6 bases and J by 4 bases, and 12 bases separated the two germline ends. The CDR3 length is 12 residues. The DNA of the CDR3 is TGCAGCGTGAACCCCGGAACCTATGGCTACACCTTC. Residues: CSVNPGTYGYTF.

The chain employs TRBV5-4 and TRBJ1-1; D is unresolved. The CDR3 sequence is 14 residues long. Trimming pared 0 bases from V and 4 bases from J, leaving 10 bases between. Per the germline V gene, CDR1 is SGHNT and CDR2 is YYREEE (reference sequence). This CDR3 is CASSLVTTTTEAFF. The CDR3 DNA reads as TGTGCCAGCAGCTTGGTGACCACCACCACTGAAGCTTTCTTT.

This clone has a handful of counts. This sample also contains other DNA sequences that code for the same CDR3. The rearrangement links TRBV19 to TRBJ2-2, with D possibly being TRBD2 (5 bases). V was shortened by 3 bases and J by 3 bases, with 8 bases between the two germline ends. Germline V CDR1 and CDR2: LNHDA, SQIVND (reference sequence). The CDR3 extends over 14 amino acids. The chain's CDR3 is CASSIGVYTGELFF. DNA for the CDR3: TGTGCCAGTAGTATCGGGGTATACACCGGGGAGCTGTTTTTT.

This clone appeared a few times. The chain uses TRBV29-1 and TRBJ1-6; 9 bases are a match to TRBD1. Germline V CDR1 and CDR2: SQVTM, ANQGSEA. The CDR3 is made up of 12 amino acids. The junction had 3 bases not matched to a gene; V was cut back by 6 bases and J by 9 bases. The CDR3 DNA follows: TGCAGCGTGTTGGACAGGGGTTCACCCCTCCACTTT. This codes for CSVLDRGSPLHF.

The rearrangement links TRBV7-3 to TRBJ2-2; D may be TRBD1 (7 bases). Germline CDR1 SGHTA, CDR2 FQGTGA. The CDR3 consists of 14 residues. V lost 3 bases and J 3 bases, leaving 8 bases between the germline ends. CDR3 amino acids: CASSFRGDTGELFF. CDR3 in DNA: TGTGCCAGCAGCTTCAGGGGGGACACCGGGGAGCTGTTTTTT.

The chain joins TRBV25-1 to TRBJ1-2; TRBD1 aligns across 7 bases. CDR1 and CDR2 (germline): MGHDK, SYGVNS. With 6 bases clipped from V and 8 bases from J, the junction kept 12 bases outside the gene matches. The CDR3 contains 14 residues. Here the CDR3 reads CASRDGVQGRGYTF. CDR3 nucleotide sequence: TGTGCCAGCAGGGACGGTGTACAGGGGCGCGGCTACACCTTC.

In this sample, this clone turned up a few times. CDR3 sequence reads: CASSPGQGGWTEAFF. As DNA, the CDR3 is TGTGCCAGCAGCCCCGGACAGGGCGGGTGGACTGAAGCTTTCTTT. The rearrangement links TRBV7-9 to TRBJ1-1, with 8 nucleotides matching TRBD1. The germline CDR1 and CDR2 sequences are SEHNR and FQNEAQ (reference sequence). V was clipped by 5 bases and J by 5 bases; unmatched bases: 10. The CDR3 has 15 amino acids.

Only one count was recorded for this clone. The chain recombines TRBV27 with TRBJ2-2; D might be TRBD2 (5 bases). The CDR3 spans 14 residues. Germline CDR1 is MNHEY and CDR2 is SMNVEV (reference sequence). V shed 0 bases and J shed 5 bases, with 7 bases lying between them. CDR3 in DNA: TGTGCCAGCAGTTTATCACGGACTACCGGGGAGCTGTTTTTT. This sequence encodes CASSLSRTTGELFF.

This chain uses TRBV9 with TRBJ2-3, with 7 bases that match TRBD1. The germline V gene has CDR1 SGDLS and CDR2 YYNGEE. V lost 0 bases, J lost 0 bases, and 1 base stayed unmatched. CDR3 length: 15 amino acids. The CDR3 sequence is CASSVGQGSTDTQYF. In nucleotides, the CDR3 is TGTGCCAGCAGCGTAGGACAGGGAAGCACAGATACGCAGTATTTT. Full variable domain (remainder filled in from reference TRBV9 and TRBJ2-3): DSGVTQTPKHLITATGQRVTLRCSPRSGDLSVYWYQQSLDQGLQFLIQYYNGEERAKGNILERFSAQQFPDLHSELNLSSLELGDSALYFCASSVGQGSTDTQYFGPGTRLTVL.

The rearrangement links TRBV19 to TRBJ1-5, with 8 bases lining up with TRBD1. The J segment lost 7 bases and the V segment lost 4 bases, leaving 9 bases of the junction unmatched. This CDR3 has 15 amino acids. CDR1 and CDR2 (germline): LNHDA, SQIVND (reference sequence). The CDR3 DNA is TGTGCCAGTAGTACCCAGGACAGGGTTGACCAGCCCCAGCATTTT. Residues: CASSTQDRVDQPQHF.

The V gene is TRBV5-1, the J gene TRBJ1-2, with a weak D call TRBD1 (6 bases). There are 14 residues in the CDR3. CDR1 is SGHRS, CDR2 YFSETQ, per germline. V lost 6 bases and J lost 2, with 14 bases in between. CDR3 in amino acids: CASKASQGNYGYTF. CDR3 in DNA: TGCGCCAGCAAGGCTTCACAGGGAAACTATGGCTACACCTTC.

V is TRBV27 and J is TRBJ2-1; D is unresolved. The germline CDR1 and CDR2 sequences are MNHEY and SMNVEV (reference sequence). V lost 3 bases and J lost 0, with 12 bases in between. CDR3 size: 16 residues. CDR3 protein: CASSLRRPGSYNEQFF. DNA of the CDR3: TGTGCCAGCAGTTTGAGGCGGCCCGGCTCCTACAATGAGCAGTTCTTC.

The table lists this clone with a few counts. The V gene is TRBV30, the J gene TRBJ1-3; no clear D. The ends were cut back, 4 bases at V and 0 bases at J, with 10 bases in the middle. Looked up from germline, CDR1 is GTSNPN and CDR2 is SVGIG (reference sequence). This CDR3 comprises 14 residues. The CDR3 DNA follows: TGTGCCTGGACTACCCTAAGCTCTGGAAACACCATATATTTT. Translating it yields CAWTTLSSGNTIYF.

The chain carries TRBV13 and TRBJ2-3; 8 nucleotides agree with TRBD2. The V gene's germline CDR1 is PRHDT and CDR2 FYEKMQ (reference sequence). Losses at the gene ends were 7 bases for V and 2 bases for J; bases not matched to a gene: 14. There are 17 residues in the CDR3. CDR3 nucleotide sequence: TGTGCCAGCATCCCCCCAACAGGCGGGGGGACCACAGATACGCAGTATTTT. Residues: CASIPPTGGGTTDTQYF. The full variable domain, rest sourced from reference TRBV13 and TRBJ2-3, is AAGVIQSPRHLIKEKRETATLKCYPIPRHDTVYWYQQGPGQDPQFLISFYEKMQSDKGSIPDRFSAQQFSDYHSELNMSSLELGDSALYFCASIPPTGGGTTDTQYFGPGTRLTVL.